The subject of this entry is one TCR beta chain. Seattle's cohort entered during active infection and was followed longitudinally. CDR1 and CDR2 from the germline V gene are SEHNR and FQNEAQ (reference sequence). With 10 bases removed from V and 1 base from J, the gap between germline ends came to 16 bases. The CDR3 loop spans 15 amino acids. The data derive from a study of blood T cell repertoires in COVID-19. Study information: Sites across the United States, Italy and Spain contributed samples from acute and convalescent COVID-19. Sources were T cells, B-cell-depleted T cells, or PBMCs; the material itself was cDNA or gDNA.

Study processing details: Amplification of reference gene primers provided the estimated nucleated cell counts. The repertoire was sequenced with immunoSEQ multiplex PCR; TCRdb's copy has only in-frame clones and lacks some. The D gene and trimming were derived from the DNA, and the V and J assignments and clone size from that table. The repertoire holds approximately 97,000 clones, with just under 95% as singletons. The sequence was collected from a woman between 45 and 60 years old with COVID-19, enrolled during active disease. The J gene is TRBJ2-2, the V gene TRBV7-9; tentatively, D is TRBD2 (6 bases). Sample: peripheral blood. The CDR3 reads CATRPGEVNTGELFF. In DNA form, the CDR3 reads TGTGCCACCCGGCCGGGGGAGGTGAACACCGGGGAGCTGTTTTTT.